This T cell receptor (beta chain) was captured in a study of T cells in Graves' hyperthyroidism and ophthalmopathy. Study-wide results and caveats: A 13 V-J model separated ophthalmopathy from stable hyperthyroidism.

With regard to this clonotype: Its target is unknown.

Regions amplified from RNA transcripts were the TCR beta CDR3 regions. The TCR CDR3 first-round RT-PCR relied on the HTBI primer set. One entry per CDR3 protein, called by TCRdb with MiXCR from the multiplex PCR reads. The sample yields about 620,000 distinct CDR3 sequences, roughly 17% seen once. Fresh peripheral blood, 10 ml, was the source of the PBMCs. The CDR3 runs 15 residues. Germline lookup yields CDR1 SGDLS and CDR2 YYNGEE. Trimming pared 0 bases from V and 3 bases from J, leaving 11 bases between. This clonotype originated in a woman aged 25 to 45 with Graves' hyperthyroidism. Sequenced: blood. This sequence joins TRBV9 and TRBJ2-3, with a tentative D call TRBD1 (6 bases). CDR3: CASSVGTGITDTQYF. The CDR3 DNA follows: TGTGCCAGCAGCGTAGGAACAGGGATTACAGATACGCAGTATTTT.